This TCR beta chain was captured in a study of graft-versus-host responses after intestinal transplantation. Study background: Anti-thymocyte globulin was used for induction in all recipients, who then took tacrolimus and steroids for roughly three years.

Clones were sequenced by immunoSEQ multiplex PCR, and TCRdb holds only the in-frame ones, with some missing. Of some 84,000 clones listed, 82% are singletons. In the case of this clone: The antigen remains unidentified.

Study findings and constraints: Early post-transplant falls in HvG clones accompanied the peak levels of circulating GvH clones. Analysis identified GvH clones in recipient marrow, with some appearing first in ileum or blood. Graft-versus-host to host-versus-graft clonal ratios in allografts were high in patients with graft-donor T cell macrochimerism.

The material was unstimulated CD4+ T cells sorted from spleen or lymph node cells, obtained before intestinal transplant. The TCR sequence derives from a human donor who received an intestinal transplant.

This chain's CDR3 is CASSLEGHQGYTF. CDR3 bases: TGTGCCAGCAGCTTAGAGGGACACCAGGGCTACACCTTC. The gene calls are TRBV7-9 and TRBJ1-2; D is possibly TRBD1 (6 bases). Trimming removed 1 base from V and 8 bases from J, with 11 bases in between. The CDR3 contains 13 residues. The germline V gene has CDR1 SEHNR and CDR2 FQNEAQ (reference sequence).